Listed below are T cell receptor beta chains from one sample, sequenced in a study of vaccination and CD4 T cells after COVID-19. These receptors have no identified antigens. TCRdb reprocessed the PCR reads with MiXCR, giving one entry per CDR3 protein. The sample carries more than 20,000 distinct CDR3 sequences, under 55% recorded once. Sequencing was carried out using CD4+ T cells from blood, cultured in vitro. The receptors here all came from a human donor who had recovered from COVID-19. Each CDR3 is given with its conserved first and last residue. A D gene is named only where the DNA matches it firmly. Part of the rows lack a size; the others show once, few, many or a class for expanded clones.

d_call j_call clone_size v_call cdr3_aa cdr3_nt
TRBD2 TRBJ2-3 . TRBV20-1 CSARDPGLAGGTTDTQYF TGCAGTGCTAGAGATCCGGGACTAGCGGGGGGTACCACAGATACGCAGTATTTT
TRBD2 TRBJ2-3 . TRBV20-1 CSATPAGADTQYF TGCAGTGCTACCCCAGCGGGAGCAGATACGCAGTATTTT
. TRBJ1-2 . TRBV30 CAWSDLGGSYGYTF TGTGCCTGGAGTGACCTGGGGGGAAGCTATGGCTACACCTTC
. TRBJ1-1 few TRBV25-1 CASQRGIHTEAFF TGTGCCAGCCAGCGGGGGATTCACACTGAAGCTTTCTTT
. TRBJ1-2 . TRBV7-9 CASSPQTNYGYTF TGTGCCAGCAGCCCCCAGACTAACTATGGCTACACCTTC
. TRBJ2-3 . TRBV20-1 CSARPGANTDTQYF TGCAGTGCTAGACCGGGGGCGAACACAGATACGCAGTATTTT
. TRBJ2-1 . TRBV6-2/TRBV6-3 CASSSGTSYNEQFF TGTGCCAGCAGTTCGGGGACATCCTACAATGAGCAGTTCTTC
. TRBJ1-5 few TRBV2 CASTLGAGHQPQHF TGTGCCAGCACCCTAGGAGCAGGGCATCAGCCCCAGCATTTT
. TRBJ2-1 . TRBV6-2/TRBV6-3 CASSRGGGVDEQFF TGTGCCAGCAGCCGCGGAGGGGGTGTCGATGAGCAGTTCTTC
TRBD2 TRBJ2-2 . TRBV2 CASSEAGGAGTGELFF TGTGCCAGCAGTGAAGCCGGGGGGGCCGGTACCGGGGAGCTGTTTTTT
TRBD1 TRBJ1-2 few TRBV7-9 CASSFARTGDGYTF TGTGCCAGCAGCTTTGCCCGGACAGGGGATGGCTACACCTTC
. TRBJ1-6 . TRBV5-1 CASRLEAQVSPLHF TGCGCCAGCAGACTGGAGGCCCAGGTGTCCCCCCTCCACTTT
TRBD1 TRBJ2-3 . TRBV19 CATGVTGVGDTQYF TGTGCCACTGGGGTCACAGGGGTAGGAGATACGCAGTATTTT
TRBD2 TRBJ2-7 once TRBV5-4 CASSTGLVGEQYF TGTGCCAGCAGCACAGGACTAGTGGGCGAGCAGTACTTC
TRBD2 TRBJ2-1 . TRBV6-2/TRBV6-3 CASSDGLAGGPDGGGNEQFF TGTGCCAGCAGCGATGGACTAGCGGGAGGGCCGGACGGTGGGGGCAATGAGCAGTTCTTC
TRBD1 TRBJ2-3 . TRBV7-6 CASSLGTGPTDTQYF TGTGCCAGCAGCTTAGGGACAGGGCCCACAGATACGCAGTATTTT
. TRBJ2-2 few TRBV15 CATSIEIGELFF TGTGCCACCAGCATCGAGATCGGGGAGCTGTTTTTT
. TRBJ1-5 . TRBV20-1 CSARAAGNSNQPQHF TGCAGTGCTAGAGCTGCAGGGAATAGCAATCAGCCCCAGCATTTT
. TRBJ2-3 . TRBV25-1 CASSERTSTDTQYF TGTGCCAGCAGTGAAAGGACCAGCACAGATACGCAGTATTTT
. TRBJ1-5 few TRBV20-1 CSAKGAKQPQHF TGCAGTGCTAAAGGGGCGAAGCAGCCCCAGCATTTT
. TRBJ2-4 . TRBV2 CASRGPSGNIQYF TGTGCCAGCAGGGGCCCTTCGGGGAACATTCAGTACTTC
. TRBJ2-5 . TRBV28 CASRAQGNQETQYF TGTGCCAGCAGAGCACAGGGTAATCAAGAGACCCAGTACTTC
TRBD2 TRBJ2-1 few TRBV7-3 CASSSTSGSYHEQFF TGTGCCAGCAGCTCGACTAGCGGGAGTTACCATGAGCAGTTCTTC
. TRBJ2-6 . TRBV6-5 CASSSPRTAGANVLTF TGTGCCAGCAGTTCTCCCCGCACGGCTGGGGCCAACGTCCTGACTTTC
TRBD2 TRBJ2-6 . TRBV20-1 CSAYTSGGSSGANVLTF TGCAGTGCTTATACTAGCGGGGGTAGCTCTGGGGCCAACGTCCTGACTTTC
. TRBJ2-2 . TRBV7-2 CASSLQTATGELFF TGTGCCAGCAGCTTGCAGACAGCGACCGGGGAGCTGTTTTTT
. TRBJ1-2 few TRBV6-2/TRBV6-3 CASSYGYISGHTF TGTGCCAGCAGTTACGGGTATATCTCCGGACACACCTTC
TRBD2 TRBJ2-3 . TRBV20-1 CSGGNPSTDTQYF TGCAGCGGGGGGAATCCTAGCACAGATACGCAGTATTTT
. TRBJ2-3 . TRBV28 CASVGGGLQDTQYF TGTGCCAGCGTTGGGGGGGGGCTGCAAGATACGCAGTATTTT
TRBD1 TRBJ1-5 few TRBV27 CASSLDREGQPQHF TGTGCCAGCAGTTTAGACAGGGAGGGCCAGCCCCAGCATTTT
TRBD2 TRBJ2-3 . TRBV5-1 CASSREPGLASTDTQYF TGCGCCAGCAGCCGTGAACCGGGACTAGCGAGCACAGATACGCAGTATTTT
. TRBJ2-3 . TRBV7-2 CASSLQGGPGADTQYF TGTGCCAGCAGCTTACAGGGGGGCCCCGGGGCAGATACGCAGTATTTT
TRBD2 TRBJ2-5 . TRBV7-8 CASSFSGEETQYF TGTGCCAGCAGCTTTAGCGGGGAAGAGACCCAGTACTTC
TRBD1 TRBJ1-2 . TRBV5-4 CASSLAQGQGAEGYTF TGTGCCAGCAGCTTGGCCCAGGGACAGGGGGCAGAAGGCTACACCTTC
. TRBJ2-5 . TRBV11-3 CASSLVGAVQETQYF TGTGCCAGCAGCTTAGTGGGGGCGGTTCAAGAGACCCAGTACTTC
TRBD2 TRBJ2-3 . TRBV19 CASGTSGISTDTQYF TGTGCCAGTGGGACTAGCGGGATAAGCACAGATACGCAGTATTTT
TRBD1 TRBJ1-2 few TRBV19 CASNQGVNYGYTF TGTGCCAGTAATCAGGGGGTAAACTATGGCTACACCTTC
. TRBJ2-3 . TRBV15 CATSSPPRADTQYF TGTGCCACCAGCAGCCCCCCGAGGGCAGATACGCAGTATTTT
. TRBJ1-2 few TRBV27 CASSWTVNYGYTF TGTGCCAGCAGTTGGACAGTGAACTATGGCTACACCTTC
. TRBJ2-7 . TRBV7-6 CASSLDGRTLSYEQYF TGTGCCAGCAGCTTAGATGGCAGGACGTTATCCTACGAGCAGTACTTC
TRBD2 TRBJ2-1 . TRBV20-1 CSARDLFSAGSAYNEQFF TGCAGTGCTAGAGATTTGTTTTCAGCGGGATCGGCCTACAATGAGCAGTTCTTC
. TRBJ1-1 . TRBV6-2/TRBV6-3 CASNYSVGVTEAFF TGTGCCAGCAATTACTCGGTGGGAGTAACTGAAGCTTTCTTT
. TRBJ2-7 . TRBV20-1 CSAMRASDEQYF TGCAGTGCAATGAGGGCCAGTGACGAGCAGTACTTC
TRBD1 TRBJ1-1 . TRBV18 CASSRTGEETEAFF TGTGCCAGCTCCCGGACAGGGGAGGAGACTGAAGCTTTCTTT
. TRBJ2-7 once TRBV11-3 CASSLPPGPRSYEQYF TGTGCCAGCAGCTTGCCCCCGGGACCGCGCTCCTACGAGCAGTACTTC